Following are 21 T cell receptor beta chains from one sample sequenced in a study of early T cells in non-severe SARS-CoV-2 infection. Using its own MiXCR run on the 5' RACE reads, TCRdb lists one record per CDR3 protein. The table has some 80,000 distinct CDR3 sequences, about 5% seen once. The starting material was whole blood, obtained at baseline. These receptor sequences come from an adult who was a healthcare worker with PCR-confirmed SARS-CoV-2 infection or an uninfected control (not recorded which).

This clonotype turned up a few times. This CDR3 is CASSVGGFGGYTF. DNA of the CDR3: TGTGCCAGCAGTGTGGGTGGATTCGGTGGCTACACCTTC. The chain carries TRBV2 and TRBJ1-2; D call uncertain. The germline V and J ends were trimmed by 4 bases and 7 bases, with 13 bases remaining between them. This CDR3 has 13 amino acids. The germline V gene has CDR1 SNHLY and CDR2 FYNNEI.

This clonotype was counted ten times or more. V usage is TRBV10-1 and J usage is TRBJ2-5; D possibly matches TRBD1 or TRBD2 (5 bases each). Between the trimmed V and J ends, which lost 7 bases and 6 bases, there was a span of 15 bases. This CDR3 spans 13 amino acids. In germline, CDR1 is WNHNN, CDR2 SYGVQD (reference sequence). CDR3 residues: CASTPGPGKTQYF. The CDR3 region has the DNA TGCGCCAGCACACCGGGGCCGGGGAAGACCCAGTACTTC.

The chain's CDR3 is CASSYRGGRVAKAFF. The CDR3 bases are TGTGCCAGCAGTTACCGTGGGGGGCGCGTTGCCAAAGCTTTCTTT. The chain carries TRBV6-5 and TRBJ1-1; the D gene is possibly TRBD1 (6 bases). Deletions cut 2 bases from V and 9 bases from J, with 19 bases between. The CDR3 consists of 15 residues. Germline V CDR1 and CDR2: MNHEY, SVGAGI.

The chain recombines TRBV1 with TRBJ2-1; the D call TRBD1 from the table was never checked on the DNA. TRBV1 is described as a pseudogene. There are 12 residues in the CDR3. In nucleotides, the CDR3 is TGCACCAGCAGCCAAGTCCCGAATGAGCAGTTCTTC. The encoded protein is CTSSQVPNEQFF.

This clonotype was seen more than once but under ten times. The chain combines TRBV20-1 with TRBJ1-1; tentatively, D is TRBD1 (5 bases). The V gene's germline CDR1 is DFQATT and CDR2 SNEGSKA (reference sequence). V lost 0 bases and J 6 bases, leaving 14 bases between the germline ends. The CDR3 contains 14 residues. CDR3 loop: CSARDIRRGAEAFF. In DNA, the CDR3 is TGCAGTGCTAGAGATATCAGGAGGGGCGCTGAAGCTTTCTTT.

The CDR3 DNA sequence: TGCAGTGCTAGTAGACAGGGGCTGACAGATACGCAGTATTTT. Its translation: CSASRQGLTDTQYF. This sequence joins TRBV20-1 and TRBJ2-3; 8 bases agree with TRBD1. The trim removed 3 bases at V and 3 bases at J, leaving 5 bases unmatched. Germline V gives CDR1 DFQATT, CDR2 SNEGSKA (reference sequence). This CDR3 contains 14 residues.

This clonotype has a handful of counts. The chain combines TRBV28 with TRBJ2-7; D is undetermined. The V gene lost 5 bases and the J gene lost 6 bases, with 11 bases spanning the gap. The CDR3 length is 12 residues. CDR1 and CDR2 (germline): MDHEN, SYDVKM. CDR3 protein: CASSLFRFEQYF. The CDR3 coding sequence is TGTGCCAGCAGTCTGTTCAGGTTCGAGCAGTACTTC.

This rearrangement joins TRBV20-1 to TRBJ2-7; the match to TRBD1 covers 11 bases. Trimming took 4 bases from V and 5 from J; bases not matched to a gene: 7. Germline CDR1 is DFQATT and CDR2 is SNEGSKA (reference sequence). The CDR3 runs 14 residues. CDR3 region: CSAKGTGGINEQYF. The DNA for the CDR3 is TGCAGTGCTAAAGGGACAGGGGGTATAAACGAGCAGTACTTC.

The table lists this clonotype with a few counts. The CDR3 region is CASSSARELFF. The DNA for the CDR3 is TGTGCCAGCAGTTCAGCGAGGGAGCTGTTTTTT. This chain connects TRBV12-3 or TRBV12-4 to TRBJ2-2, with D unresolved. This CDR3 spans 11 amino acids. V lost 4 bases, J lost 9 bases, and 6 bases lay in between.

This clonotype appeared a few times. The chain couples TRBV7-9 to TRBJ1-1; 7 bases fit TRBD1. The CDR3 is made up of 14 amino acids. From germline, CDR1 is SEHNR and CDR2 FQNEAQ (reference sequence). Germline trimming cut 4 bases from V and 2 bases from J; bases unmatched to any gene: 4. For the CDR3, the DNA is TGTGCCAGCAGCTCCGGGACAGCCAACACTGAAGCTTTCTTT. The encoded protein is CASSSGTANTEAFF.

This clonotype has a count of ten or more. The chain combines TRBV7-9 with TRBJ1-5, with unresolved D. CDR1 SEHNR and CDR2 FQNEAQ come from the germline V gene (reference sequence). This CDR3 comprises 14 residues. The V gene lost 1 base and the J gene lost 5 bases, with 9 bases spanning the gap. CDR3 sequence: CASSLGQADQPQHF. The CDR3, as DNA: TGTGCCAGCAGCTTAGGGCAGGCTGATCAGCCCCAGCATTTT.

This clonotype was recorded a few times. The chain recombines TRBV20-1 with TRBJ1-1; perhaps TRBD1 as D (5 bases). This CDR3 region has 12 residues. Germline CDR1 and CDR2: DFQATT and SNEGSKA (reference sequence). This CDR3 reads CRGGPTNTEAFF. For the CDR3, the DNA is TGCAGGGGGGGACCTACGAACACTGAAGCTTTCTTT.

The V and J genes are TRBV6-1 and TRBJ2-5; D assignment may be TRBD1 or TRBD2 (5 bases each). Trimming took off 6 bases at V and 2 bases at J, with 19 bases between the two ends. The CDR3 is 16 residues long. CDR1 MNHNS and CDR2 SASEGT come from the germline V gene. The CDR3 DNA reads as TGTGCCAGCAGCCGATCCCCCGGGGCAGGGCAAGAGACCCAGTACTTC. The encoded protein is CASSRSPGAGQETQYF.

The sample holds many counts of this clonotype. V and J are TRBV5-1 and TRBJ1-2, with D unclear. Germline loops: CDR1 SGHRS, CDR2 YFSETQ. Trimming took off 4 bases at V and 4 bases at J, with 14 bases between the two ends. There are 14 residues in the CDR3. CDR3 coding DNA: TGCGCCAGCAGCCCCCGGACGGATTTCTATGGCTACACCTTC. As protein: CASSPRTDFYGYTF.

This clonotype has only a few counts. The J gene is TRBJ2-5, the V gene TRBV5-8; 9 bases line up with TRBD1. The CDR3 is 15 residues long. Germline V CDR1 and CDR2: SGHTS, YDEGEE. J lost 2 bases, V lost 5 bases, and 7 bases had no gene match. The CDR3 DNA reads TGTGCCAGCAGTCCTCGGACAGGGGTGCAAGAGACCCAGTACTTC. Amino acid sequence: CASSPRTGVQETQYF.

The table lists this clonotype with many counts. V usage is TRBV5-6 and J usage is TRBJ2-1, with 9 bases that match TRBD2. Germline CDR1 is SGHDT and CDR2 is YYEEEE. V lost 4 bases, J lost 2 bases, and 7 bases stayed unmatched. This CDR3 contains 16 residues. CDR3 in DNA: TGTGCCAGCAGCCCCCTGGGACTAGCCACCTACAATGAGCAGTTCTTC. Amino acid sequence: CASSPLGLATYNEQFF.

The chain recombines TRBV2 with TRBJ2-3; D is undetermined. V lost 8 bases, J lost 2 bases, and 8 bases lay in between. Germline lookup yields CDR1 SNHLY and CDR2 FYNNEI. This CDR3 is 12 amino acids long. CDR3 DNA: TGTGCCAGCGGGCAGTACACAGATACGCAGTATTTT. As protein: CASGQYTDTQYF.

To note about this clonotype: At one boundary the junction diverges from the germline segment, which might be a read error. The V gene is TRBV20-1, the J gene TRBJ2-4, with 7 bases aligning to TRBD1. This CDR3 region has 13 residues. CDR1 and CDR2 from the germline V gene are DFQATT and SNEGSKA (reference sequence). CDR3 DNA sequence: TGCAGTGCTCGAGACAGGGTTTTGAACATTCAGTACTTC. Its translation is CSARDRVLNIQYF.

There are many counts of this clonotype. CDR3 loop: CSASPRGPSYNEQFF. As DNA, the CDR3 is TGCAGTGCTAGTCCCCGGGGCCCTTCCTACAATGAGCAGTTCTTC. The chain uses TRBV20-1 and TRBJ2-1; D is possibly TRBD1 or TRBD2 (5 bases each). CDR1 is DFQATT and CDR2 is SNEGSKA in the germline V gene (reference sequence). This CDR3 is 15 amino acids long. V lost 3 bases and J lost 1, with 13 bases in between.

This clonotype was seen a handful of times. V and J are TRBV20-1 and TRBJ2-3; D gene uncertain. The germline gives CDR1 DFQATT, CDR2 SNEGSKA (reference sequence). V was shortened by 5 bases and J by 0 bases, with 6 bases between the two germline ends. The CDR3 has 12 residues. CDR3 amino acids: CSAAGSTDTQYF. CDR3 DNA sequence: TGCAGTGCTGCCGGAAGCACAGATACGCAGTATTTT.

This clonotype has only a few counts. The V gene is TRBV18, the J gene TRBJ2-3, with 11 bases matching TRBD2. This CDR3 is 17 amino acids long. V trimming: 0 bases; J trimming: 5 bases; junction bases outside the gene matches: 7. From germline, CDR1 is KGHSH and CDR2 LQKENI. CDR3 sequence (DNA): TGTGCCAGCTCACCACCCGGCGGACTAGCGGGTCGAGATACGCAGTATTTT. Protein product: CASSPPGGLAGRDTQYF.